Listed below are T cell receptor beta chains from one sample, sequenced in a study of beta chain features in type 1 diabetes. TCRdb keeps only in-frame clones here, not all; method: immunoSEQ multiplex PCR. The sample records some 350,000 clones, 9.5% to 10% being singletons. The sequencing input was central memory CD4+ T cells from blood. These receptors were collected from a man in his thirties or forties with type 1 diabetes. Both conserved end residues are part of each CDR3. D genes are given only for firm matches. Size is stated for part of the rows, as once, few or many counts, or as a class when the clone is expanded.

CDR3 protein | CDR3 DNA | J gene | D gene | V gene | clone size
CASSLYPGQGNEKLFF | TGTGCCAGCAGCTTGTATCCCGGACAGGGAAATGAAAAACTGTTTTTT | TRBJ1-4 | TRBD1 | TRBV5-8 | .
CASSRSPGGQGSYEQYF | TGTGCCAGCAGTCGATCGCCCGGGGGGCAGGGCTCCTACGAGCAGTACTTC | TRBJ2-7 | . | TRBV27 | few
CASSDGTGNRYGYTF | TGCGCCAGCAGTGACGGGACAGGTAACCGCTATGGCTACACCTTC | TRBJ1-2 | TRBD1 | TRBV10-2 | few
CASSPDYTETEQFF | TGTGCCAGCAGCCCTGATTATACAGAGACTGAGCAGTTCTTC | TRBJ2-1 | . | TRBV11-1 | .
CASSFGGETQYF | TGTGCCAGCAGCTTTGGAGGGGAGACCCAGTACTTC | TRBJ2-5 | . | TRBV5-8 | .
CASRLGRQETQYF | TGTGCCAGCCGCCTTGGCCGCCAAGAGACCCAGTACTTC | TRBJ2-5 | . | TRBV27 | few
CASSLVTSEKNEQFF | TGTGCCAGCAGCTTGGTGACTAGCGAGAAGAATGAGCAGTTCTTC | TRBJ2-1 | TRBD2 | TRBV5-4 | .
CASSLVGGQDTGETQYF | TGCGCCAGCAGCTTGGTTGGGGGCCAGGACACCGGGGAGACCCAGTACTTC | TRBJ2-5 | . | TRBV5-1 | few
CASSDGLAGSNEQFF | TGCGCCAGCAGCGACGGACTAGCGGGTAGCAATGAGCAGTTCTTC | TRBJ2-1 | TRBD2 | TRBV5-1 | .
CASSLRGGLPNTEAFF | TGTGCCAGCAGCTTAAGGGGAGGACTGCCGAACACTGAAGCTTTCTTT | TRBJ1-1 | . | TRBV11-2 | few
CASSPGQSAEAFF | TGTGCCAGCTCACCCGGACAGAGCGCTGAAGCTTTCTTT | TRBJ1-1 | . | TRBV18 | few
CASSYLSAGASSYEQYF | TGTGCCAGCAGTTACCTATCAGCGGGAGCGAGCTCCTACGAGCAGTACTTC | TRBJ2-7 | TRBD2 | TRBV27 | .
CATTGYNEQFF | TGTGCCACGACGGGCTACAATGAGCAGTTCTTC | TRBJ2-1 | . | TRBV19 | .
CSVRSGGGGAYEQYF | TGCAGCGTTCGATCAGGGGGCGGAGGCGCCTACGAGCAGTACTTC | TRBJ2-7 | TRBD1 | TRBV29-1 | .
CASSLPGNTIYF | TGTGCCAGCAGCTTACCCGGAAACACCATATATTTT | TRBJ1-3 | . | TRBV7-9 | .
CASSGTHHEYYEQYF | TGTGCCAGCAGTGGGACTCATCATGAATACTACGAGCAGTACTTC | TRBJ2-7 | . | TRBV6-1 | few
CASSRVSEGYTF | TGTGCCAGCAGCCGCGTCAGTGAGGGCTACACCTTC | TRBJ1-2 | . | TRBV7-9 | .
CATRMRRDNEQFF | TGTGCCACCAGAATGCGACGGGACAATGAGCAGTTCTTC | TRBJ2-1 | . | TRBV15 | .
CATAAGSTNTGELFF | TGTGCCACCGCAGCGGGGTCTACGAACACCGGGGAGCTGTTTTTT | TRBJ2-2 | TRBD2 | TRBV2 | few
CASSEVGALGGQPQHF | TGTGCCAGCAGTGAAGTAGGTGCCTTGGGAGGTCAGCCCCAGCATTTT | TRBJ1-5 | . | TRBV2 | few
CASSMGTEETQYF | TGTGCCAGTAGTATGGGGACAGAAGAGACCCAGTACTTC | TRBJ2-5 | TRBD1 | TRBV19 | many
CASSLTLSGSFLETQYF | TGTGCCAGCAGCTTGACACTCAGCGGGAGCTTTTTGGAGACCCAGTACTTC | TRBJ2-5 | TRBD2 | TRBV5-4 | .
CASSLGSQGQETQYF | TGCGCCAGCAGCTTGGGAAGCCAGGGCCAAGAGACCCAGTACTTC | TRBJ2-5 | . | TRBV5-1 | few
CASRLDRARDEQYF | TGTGCCAGCAGATTGGACAGGGCGCGCGACGAGCAGTACTTC | TRBJ2-7 | TRBD1 | TRBV6-5 | .
CASSSQTGTEQFF | TGTGCCAGCAGCTCTCAAACAGGGACTGAGCAGTTCTTC | TRBJ2-1 | . | TRBV5-4 | few